Listed here are 13 T cell receptor beta chains from one sample, sequenced in a study of human T cells and chemical hapten exposure. Sample time point: patch test 1, 2 weeks after DPC sensitization. As for treatment: therapeutic diphenylcyclopropenone sensitization with weekly scalp DPC. A single record per CDR3 protein comes from TCRdb applying MiXCR to the RACE reads. The sample holds about 82,000 distinct CDR3 sequences; about 10% are singletons and the top ten take 4% to 5.5%. The sample was whole blood, taken in connection with sensitization to the hapten diphenylcyclopropenone (DPC). These receptors were collected from a woman between 45 and 60 years old with alopecia areata. Some clones in this sample may be carry-over from other donors' samples.

This clonotype occurred a few times. The chain uses TRBV7-8 and TRBJ2-1; 14 nucleotides align to TRBD2. The CDR3 is 17 amino acids. Germline CDR1 is SGHVS and CDR2 is FQNEAQ. With 3 bases clipped from V and 9 bases from J, the junction kept 10 bases outside the gene matches. The CDR3 bases are TGTGCCAGCAGCTTGGCCGGGACTAGCGGGAGATGGGGTGAGCAGTTCTTC. Its protein is CASSLAGTSGRWGEQFF.

This clonotype has ten or more counts. Here the CDR3 reads CASSHWGEGNSPLHF. The CDR3 bases are TGTGCCAGCAGCCATTGGGGTGAGGGTAATTCACCCCTCCACTTT. This sequence joins TRBV3-1 and TRBJ1-6; no firm D call. With 3 bases removed from V and 6 bases from J, the gap between germline ends came to 12 bases. This CDR3 comprises 15 residues. Germline CDR1 reads LGHDT; CDR2 reads YNNKEL (reference sequence). Combining the CDR3 with reference TRBV3-1 and TRBJ1-6 gives the whole variable domain DTAVSQTPKYLVTQMGNDKSIKCEQNLGHDTMYWYKQDSKKFLKIMFSYNNKELIINETVPNRFSPKSPDKAHLNLHINSLELGDSAVYFCASSHWGEGNSPLHFGNGTRLTVT.

In regard to this clonotype: A much larger clone lies one base from this, so it may be a read error. The chain employs TRBV30 and TRBJ1-6; the D gene is possibly TRBD1 (5 bases). The CDR3 totals 16 residues. The germline V gene has CDR1 GTSNPN and CDR2 SVGIG (reference sequence). For the CDR3, the DNA is TGTGCCCGGAGTTCGTTCGGGCTCAGGGAGAATTCACCCCTCCACTTT. Residues: CARSSFGLRENSPLHF.

This clonotype was seen ten or more times. CDR3: CASSLRVGELFF. CDR3 DNA: TGTGCCAGCAGCTTAAGGGTCGGGGAGCTGTTTTTT. V and J are TRBV11-1 and TRBJ2-2, with D unclear. Germline V gene sequence: CDR1 SGHAT, CDR2 FQDESV (reference sequence). This CDR3 spans 12 amino acids. Trimming stripped 2 bases from V and 7 bases from J, with 5 bases between.

This chain uses TRBV4-1 with TRBJ1-3; possibly TRBD1 for D (5 bases). Trimming removed 1 base from V and 4 bases from J, with 11 bases in between. The CDR3 loop spans 15 amino acids. In germline, CDR1 is MGHRA, CDR2 YSYEKL. Here the CDR3 reads CASSQVVGPGNTIYF. The CDR3 bases are TGCGCCAGCAGCCAAGTGGTGGGGCCGGGAAACACCATATATTTT.

The chain recombines TRBV6-5 with TRBJ2-7; the D gene is possibly TRBD1 (6 bases). CDR3 length equals 15 residues. The V end lost 0 bases, the J end lost 3 bases, and 12 bases lay between the germline ends. Germline CDR1 is MNHEY and CDR2 is SVGAGI. The CDR3 DNA reads as TGTGCCAGCAGTTACTCGGCAGGGGTGGACTACGAGCAGTACTTC. Translating gives CASSYSAGVDYEQYF.

This clonotype was counted many times. This sequence joins TRBV7-8 and TRBJ1-4, with D tentatively TRBD1 (5 bases). The length of the CDR3 is 14 residues. The ends were cut back, 3 bases at V and 5 bases at J, with 10 bases in the middle. Germline values: CDR1 SGHVS, CDR2 FQNEAQ. The CDR3 DNA is TGTGCCAGCAGCTTGGGACGGAAAAATGAAAAACTGTTTTTT. It yields the protein CASSLGRKNEKLFF.

This clonotype was detected ten times or more. The V and J genes are TRBV30 and TRBJ2-7; maybe TRBD2 (6 bases). This CDR3 has 15 amino acids. Germline V lookup: CDR1 GTSNPN, CDR2 SVGIG (reference sequence). V lost 1 base, J lost 2 bases, and 15 bases lay in between. The CDR3 DNA reads as TGTGCCTGGAGTGACGGGACTCCCTCTACCTACGAGCAGTACTTC. It specifies CAWSDGTPSTYEQYF.

A few counts support this clonotype. This sequence joins TRBV4-3 and TRBJ1-6; 7 bases are shared with TRBD1. V lost 0 bases and J lost 5; bases outside the gene matches: 4. CDR3 size: 16 residues. In germline, CDR1 is LGHNA, CDR2 YSLEER. CDR3 amino acids: CASSQDLQGNNSPLHF. In DNA, the CDR3 is TGCGCCAGCAGCCAAGATCTACAGGGGAATAATTCACCCCTCCACTTT.

This clonotype has more than one count but fewer than ten. V usage is TRBV6-2 or TRBV6-3 and J usage is TRBJ2-2, with a possible D match to TRBD1 (6 bases). CDR1 and CDR2 (germline): MNHEY, SVGEGT. The CDR3 consists of 15 residues. With 0 bases removed from V and 7 bases from J, the gap between germline ends came to 12 bases. In DNA form, the CDR3 reads TGTGCCAGCAGTTACTCGAAGGGGGTCGGCGGGGAGCTGTTTTTT. Protein: CASSYSKGVGGELFF.

This chain joins TRBV6-6 and TRBJ2-5; TRBD1 or TRBD2 may be the D gene (5 bases each). Germline V gene data show CDR1 as MNHNY and CDR2 as SVGAGI (reference sequence). The CDR3 is 14 residues long. V was pared by 6 bases and J by 5 bases, with 16 bases between. CDR3: CASSLAPEGETQYF. Here the CDR3 DNA reads TGTGCCAGCAGCCTAGCTCCTGAGGGGGAGACCCAGTACTTC.

This rearrangement joins TRBV28 to TRBJ1-1, with 9 bases fitting TRBD1. Germline CDR1 is MDHEN and CDR2 is SYDVKM. V shed 6 bases and J 8 bases; nucleotides not matched to a gene: 13. The CDR3 is 15 residues long. The CDR3 sequence: CASRLTGGRSHEAFF. CDR3 nucleotide sequence: TGTGCCAGCAGGCTAACAGGGGGCCGGAGTCACGAAGCTTTCTTT.

This clonotype was picked up a small number of times. The chain is built from TRBV12-5 and TRBJ2-7; D gene uncertain. Germline loops: CDR1 LGHNT, CDR2 FRNRAP. The CDR3 extends over 15 amino acids. Trimming stripped 2 bases from V and 2 bases from J, with 13 bases between. The CDR3 here is CASGLISGRAYEQYF. The CDR3 bases are TGTGCTAGTGGTTTGATTTCGGGCAGAGCCTACGAGCAGTACTTC. The variable domain in full, completed from reference TRBV12-5 and TRBJ2-7, reads DARVTQTPRHKVTEMGQEVTMRCQPILGHNTVFWYRQTMMQGLELLAYFRNRAPLDDSGMPKDRFSAEMPDATLATLKIQPSEPRDSAVYFCASGLISGRAYEQYFGPGTRLTVT.